This TCR beta chain was identified in a study of sequential checkpoint blockade in melanoma. Study-wide background: Arm A got nivolumab then ipilimumab; arm B the reverse, 1:1.

Germline CDR1 is SGHDN and CDR2 is FVKESK. This CDR3 spans 17 amino acids. V gave up 0 bases and J gave up 0 bases, with 12 bases separating them. The sample holds a few counts of this clone. Treatment defined: randomized to nivolumab then ipilimumab (arm A) or the reverse (arm B). Sequenced by immunoSEQ multiplex PCR; TCRdb stores in-frame clones only, minus some. The repertoire includes tens of thousands of clones, 80% to 90% of them detected once, and approximately 12% sits in the top ten. The rearrangement joins TRBV14 to TRBJ1-3; no firm D call. The sequencing used CD8+ T cells sorted from blood (inferred from file names), collected from a patient given nivolumab and ipilimumab in sequence. This TCR came from a human donor with melanoma. The CDR3 DNA is TGTGCCAGCAGCCAAGACGTCGTCGGGGACTCTGGAAACACCATATATTTT. This encodes CASSQDVVGDSGNTIYF.